Described below is a single T cell receptor (beta chain) sequence and its context. The antigen remains undetermined. This CDR3 is 14 amino acids long. The J segment lost 4 bases and the V segment lost 10 bases, leaving 7 bases of the junction unmatched. Germline CDR1 and CDR2: MNHNS and SASEGT. The sample comes from a study of cytomegalovirus exposure and HLA in healthy donors. Findings and limits, study-wide: Several of the most significant clusters appeared linked to common viral pathogens, based on a later analysis.

Primers for the PCR totalled 60 Vbeta and 13 Jbeta. This table comes from immunoSEQ multiplex PCR, and its TCRdb copy is limited to in-frame clones, with some not included. Here the sample spans under 150,000 clones, approximately 84% being singletons. All donors participated as healthy donors of bone marrow. The genes are TRBV6-1 and TRBJ2-6; 7 bases fit TRBD1. Input material: PBMCs. This receptor was obtained from a young man in good health and CMV-seropositive. The CDR3 DNA reads as TGTGCCACAAAGGACAGGTCCGGGGCCAACGTCCTGACTTTC. Its protein product is CATKDRSGANVLTF.